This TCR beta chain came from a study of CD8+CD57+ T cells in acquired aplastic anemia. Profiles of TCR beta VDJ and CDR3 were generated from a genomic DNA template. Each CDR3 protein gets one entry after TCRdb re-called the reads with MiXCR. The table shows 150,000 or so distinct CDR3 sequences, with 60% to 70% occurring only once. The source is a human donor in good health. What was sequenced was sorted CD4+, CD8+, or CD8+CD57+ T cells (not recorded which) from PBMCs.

For the CDR3, the DNA is TGCAGCGTTGGAGGCAAAGTGGGGGGGGCGGACTACAATGAGCAGTTCTTC. This translates into CSVGGKVGGADYNEQFF. The V call is TRBV29-1, the J call TRBJ2-1; D might be TRBD2 (7 bases). The germline V gene encodes CDR1 SQVTM and CDR2 ANQGSEA. V was cut by 4 bases and J by 3 bases, with 22 bases left in between. The CDR3 has 17 residues.